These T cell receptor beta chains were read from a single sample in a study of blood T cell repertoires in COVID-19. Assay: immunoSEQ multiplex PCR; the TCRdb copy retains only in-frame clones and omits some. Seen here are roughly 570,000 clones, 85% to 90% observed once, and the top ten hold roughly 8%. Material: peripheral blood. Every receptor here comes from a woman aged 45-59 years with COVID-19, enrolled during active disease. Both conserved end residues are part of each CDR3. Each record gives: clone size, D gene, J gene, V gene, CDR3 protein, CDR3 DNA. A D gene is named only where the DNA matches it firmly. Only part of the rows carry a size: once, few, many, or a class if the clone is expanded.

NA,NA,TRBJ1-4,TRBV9,CASSVDSNEKLFF,TGTGCCAGCAGCGTAGATAGTAATGAAAAACTGTTTTTT
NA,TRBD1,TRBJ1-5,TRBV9,CASSRTGGSGQPQHF,TGTGCCAGCAGCAGAACAGGGGGCTCAGGGCAGCCCCAGCATTTT
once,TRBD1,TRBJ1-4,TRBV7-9,CASSLGQGREKLFF,TGTGCCAGCAGCCTCGGACAGGGCCGGGAAAAACTGTTTTTT
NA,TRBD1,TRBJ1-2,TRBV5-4,CASRFVQGDGHTF,TGTGCCAGCAGATTCGTACAGGGGGATGGCCACACCTTC
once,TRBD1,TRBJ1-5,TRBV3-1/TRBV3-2,CASSPGQGAESNQPQHF,TGTGCCAGCAGTCCCGGACAGGGGGCTGAGAGCAATCAGCCCCAGCATTTT
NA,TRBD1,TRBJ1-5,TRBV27,CASSETGTASYSNQPQHF,TGTGCCAGCAGTGAAACCGGGACAGCCAGTTATAGCAATCAGCCCCAGCATTTT
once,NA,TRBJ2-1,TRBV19,CASSTDDRSEQFF,TGTGCCAGTAGTACCGATGACAGGAGTGAGCAGTTCTTC
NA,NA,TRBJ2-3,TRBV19,CASSNTRSDTQYF,TGTGCCAGTAGTAATACTAGATCAGATACGCAGTATTTT
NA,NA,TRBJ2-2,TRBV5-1,CASSLGTPNTGELFF,TGCGCCAGCAGCTTGGGGACACCGAACACCGGGGAGCTGTTTTTT
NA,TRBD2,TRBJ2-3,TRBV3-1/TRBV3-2,CASSPEGTSRTDTQYF,TGTGCCAGCAGCCCAGAAGGGACTAGCCGCACAGATACGCAGTATTTT
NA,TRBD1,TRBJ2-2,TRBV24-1,CATSKSGTGNTGELFF,TGTGCCACCAGTAAATCCGGGACAGGGAACACCGGGGAGCTGTTTTTT
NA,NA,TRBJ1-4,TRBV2,CASSVSPREKLFF,TGTGCCAGCAGTGTGTCGCCCCGGGAAAAACTGTTTTTT
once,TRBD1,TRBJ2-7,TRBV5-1,CASSPWTGGNEQYF,TGCGCCAGCAGCCCCTGGACAGGGGGCAACGAGCAGTACTTC
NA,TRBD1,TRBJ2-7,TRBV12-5,CASGLGTGLYEQYF,TGTGCTAGTGGTTTAGGGACAGGGCTCTACGAGCAGTACTTC
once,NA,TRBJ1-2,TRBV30,CAWEQGTEHGYTF,TGTGCCTGGGAGCAGGGGACGGAGCATGGCTACACCTTC
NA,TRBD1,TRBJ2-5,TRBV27,CASSLQTGDETQYF,TGTGCCAGCAGTTTACAGACAGGGGATGAGACCCAGTACTTC
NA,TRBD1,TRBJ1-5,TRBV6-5,CASSTGDQPQHF,TGTGCCAGCAGTACAGGGGATCAGCCCCAGCATTTT
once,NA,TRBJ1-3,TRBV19,CASSIDTGKNTIYF,TGTGCCAGTAGTATAGACACCGGGAAAAACACCATATATTTT
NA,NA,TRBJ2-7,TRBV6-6,CATSENDEQYF,TGTGCCACCAGCGAGAACGACGAGCAGTACTTC
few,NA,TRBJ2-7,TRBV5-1,CASRPQQSSYEQYF,TGCGCCAGCAGGCCACAACAGAGCTCCTACGAGCAGTACTTC
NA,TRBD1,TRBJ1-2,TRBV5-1,CASSSTRDRPDYTF,TGCGCCAGCAGCTCCACCCGGGACAGGCCCGACTACACCTTC
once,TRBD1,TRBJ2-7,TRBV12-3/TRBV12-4,CASSWTGEAEQYF,TGTGCCAGCAGTTGGACAGGGGAAGCCGAGCAGTACTTC
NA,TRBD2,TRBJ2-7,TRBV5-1,CASSLGGLAGVAYEQYF,TGCGCCAGCAGCTTGGGAGGACTAGCGGGGGTGGCCTACGAGCAGTACTTC
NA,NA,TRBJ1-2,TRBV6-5,CASSSYSYGYTF,TGTGCCAGCAGTTCGTACAGCTATGGCTACACCTTC
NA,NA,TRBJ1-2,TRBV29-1,CSVLQDGYTF,TGCAGCGTCCTTCAGGATGGCTACACCTTC